This T cell receptor beta chain appears in the sequencing data of a study of blood T cell repertoires in COVID-19. Turning to the study itself: The analysed material was cDNA or gDNA that came from T cells, B-cell-depleted T cells, or PBMCs.

Clones were read by immunoSEQ multiplex PCR, and TCRdb kept only the in-frame ones, dropping some. The sample records around 370,000 clones, 88% being singletons. The V segment lost 3 bases and the J segment 3 bases; nucleotides outside the gene matches: 2. The CDR3 runs 15 residues. Per germline, CDR1 SGHAT and CDR2 FQNNGV. Individuals aged roughly 18 to 95 years were recruited from about two dozen US areas. Cohort allocation depended upon clinical history that participants reported. Two consecutive negative NP/OP PCR tests, clearance, or resolved symptoms defined Cohort 3 recovery. This TCR came from a woman aged 18 to 35 who had recovered from COVID-19. The chain combines TRBV11-2 with TRBJ1-2; 12 nucleotides match TRBD1. The sample consisted of PBMCs or T cells enriched from blood (not recorded which). CDR3 region: CASSFGTGGHYGYTF. The CDR3 nucleotides are TGTGCCAGCAGCTTTGGGACAGGGGGCCACTATGGCTACACCTTC.